The source of this T cell receptor (beta chain) is a study of T cells in Graves' hyperthyroidism and ophthalmopathy. As for the study in general: At the time of initial diagnosis and before any treatment, peripheral blood was collected. Study conclusions and caveats: Ophthalmopathy cases were set apart from stable hyperthyroidism by a 13 V-J model. Researchers found most expanded thyroid clonotypes above 0.001 in blood as well.

This clonotype turned up a few times. Its antigen is unknown. This may arise from a read error, as a much more abundant clone is one base away. Amplification targeted TCR beta CDR3 regions from RNA transcripts. The HTBI set primed first-round TCR CDR3 RT-PCR. TCRdb passed the multiplex PCR reads through MiXCR, listing each CDR3 protein once. The sample has roughly 740,000 distinct CDR3 sequences; roughly 15% are singletons. The specimen was blood. This sequence originates from a man younger than 35 with Graves' hyperthyroidism.

For the CDR3, the DNA is TGCGGCGTGACGGTCTCCTACAATGAGCAGTTCTTC. This encodes CGVTVSYNEQFF. The chain is built from TRBV29-1 and TRBJ2-1; D call uncertain. The CDR3 spans 12 residues. The germline V gene has CDR1 SQVTM and CDR2 ANQGSEA.